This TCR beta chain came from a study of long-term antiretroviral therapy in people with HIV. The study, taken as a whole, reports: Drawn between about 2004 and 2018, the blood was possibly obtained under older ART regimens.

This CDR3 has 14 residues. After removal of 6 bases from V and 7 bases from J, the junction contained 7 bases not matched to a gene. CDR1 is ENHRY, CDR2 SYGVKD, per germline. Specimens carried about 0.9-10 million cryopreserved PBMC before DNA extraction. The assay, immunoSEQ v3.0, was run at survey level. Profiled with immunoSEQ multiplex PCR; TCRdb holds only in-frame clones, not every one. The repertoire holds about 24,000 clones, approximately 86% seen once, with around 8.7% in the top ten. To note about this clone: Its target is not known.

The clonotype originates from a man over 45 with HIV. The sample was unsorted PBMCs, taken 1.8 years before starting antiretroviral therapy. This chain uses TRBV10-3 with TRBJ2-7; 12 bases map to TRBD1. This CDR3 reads CAISPGTGGREQYF. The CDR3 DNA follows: TGTGCCATCAGCCCCGGGACAGGGGGCAGGGAGCAGTACTTC.